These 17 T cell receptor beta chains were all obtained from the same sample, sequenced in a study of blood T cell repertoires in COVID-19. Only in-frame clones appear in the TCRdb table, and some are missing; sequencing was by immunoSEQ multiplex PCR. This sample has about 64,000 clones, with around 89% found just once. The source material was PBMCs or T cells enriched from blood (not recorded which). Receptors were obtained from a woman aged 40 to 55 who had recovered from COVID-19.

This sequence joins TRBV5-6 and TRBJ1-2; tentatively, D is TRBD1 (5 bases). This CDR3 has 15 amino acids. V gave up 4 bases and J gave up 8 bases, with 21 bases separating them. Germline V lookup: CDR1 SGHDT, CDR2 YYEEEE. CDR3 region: CASSRQYRDSWGYTF. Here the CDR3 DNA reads TGTGCCAGCAGCAGACAATACCGAGACAGTTGGGGCTACACCTTC. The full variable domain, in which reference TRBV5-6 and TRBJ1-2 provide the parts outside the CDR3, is DAGVTQSPTHLIKTRGQQVTLRCSPKSGHDTVSWYQQALGQGPQFIFQYYEEEERQRGNFPDRFSGHQFPNYSSELNVNALLLGDSALYLCASSRQYRDSWGYTFGSGTRLTVV.

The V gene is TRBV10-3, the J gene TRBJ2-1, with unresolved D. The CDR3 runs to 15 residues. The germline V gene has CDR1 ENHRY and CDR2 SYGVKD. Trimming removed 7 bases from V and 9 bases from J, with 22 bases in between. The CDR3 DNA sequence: TGTGCCATCACCACGACCGGAAGCCCGACTGGTGAGCAGTTCTTC. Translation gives CAITTTGSPTGEQFF.

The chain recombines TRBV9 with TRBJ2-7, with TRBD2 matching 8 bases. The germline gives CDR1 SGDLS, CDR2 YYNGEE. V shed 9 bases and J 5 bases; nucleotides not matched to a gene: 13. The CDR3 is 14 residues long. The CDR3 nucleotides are TGTGCCAACTTACGCGGGGGGCCTTGCAACGAGCAGTACTTC. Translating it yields CANLRGGPCNEQYF.

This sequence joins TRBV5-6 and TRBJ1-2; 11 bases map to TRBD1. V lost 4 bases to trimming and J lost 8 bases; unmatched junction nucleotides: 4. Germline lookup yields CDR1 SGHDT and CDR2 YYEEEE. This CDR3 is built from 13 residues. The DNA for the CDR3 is TGTGCCAGCAGCGCGGACAGGGGGCAGGGCTACACCTTC. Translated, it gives CASSADRGQGYTF.

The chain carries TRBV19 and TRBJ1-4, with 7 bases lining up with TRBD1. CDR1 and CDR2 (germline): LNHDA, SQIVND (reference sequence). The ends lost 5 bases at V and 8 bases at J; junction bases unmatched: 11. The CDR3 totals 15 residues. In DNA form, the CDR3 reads TGTGCCAGTAGTCTCTCGAGGGGGCCTGGAGAAAAACTGTTTTTT. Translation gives CASSLSRGPGEKLFF.

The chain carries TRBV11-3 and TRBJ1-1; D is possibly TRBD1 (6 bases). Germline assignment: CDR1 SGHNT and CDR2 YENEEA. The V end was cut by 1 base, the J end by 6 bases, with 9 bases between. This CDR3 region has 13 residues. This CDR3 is CASSLARGSEAFF. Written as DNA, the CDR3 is TGTGCCAGCAGCTTAGCCAGGGGTTCTGAAGCTTTCTTT.

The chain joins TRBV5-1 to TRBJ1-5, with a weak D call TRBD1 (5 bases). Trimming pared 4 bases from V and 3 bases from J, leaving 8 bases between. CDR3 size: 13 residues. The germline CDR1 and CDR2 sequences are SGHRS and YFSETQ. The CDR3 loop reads CASSPDNNQPQHF. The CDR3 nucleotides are TGCGCCAGCAGCCCGGACAACAATCAGCCCCAGCATTTT.

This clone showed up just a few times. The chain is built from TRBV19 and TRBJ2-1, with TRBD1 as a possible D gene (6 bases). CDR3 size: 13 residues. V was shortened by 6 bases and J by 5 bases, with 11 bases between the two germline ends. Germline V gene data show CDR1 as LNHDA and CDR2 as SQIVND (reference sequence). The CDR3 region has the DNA TGTGCCAGTAGGGAAAGACAGGACAATGAGCAGTTCTTC. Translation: CASRERQDNEQFF.

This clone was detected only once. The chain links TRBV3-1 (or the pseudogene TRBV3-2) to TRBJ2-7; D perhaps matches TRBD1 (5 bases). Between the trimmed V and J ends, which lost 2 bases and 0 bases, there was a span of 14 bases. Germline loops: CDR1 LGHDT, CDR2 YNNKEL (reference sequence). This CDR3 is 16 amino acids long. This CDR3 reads CASSQRTPDISYEQYF. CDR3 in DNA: TGTGCCAGCAGCCAAAGGACACCTGATATCTCCTACGAGCAGTACTTC.

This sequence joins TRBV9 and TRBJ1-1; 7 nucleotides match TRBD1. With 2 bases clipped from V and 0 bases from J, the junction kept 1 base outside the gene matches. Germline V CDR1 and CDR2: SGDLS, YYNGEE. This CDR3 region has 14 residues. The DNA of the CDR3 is TGTGCCAGCAGCGTCGGGACAGTGAACACTGAAGCTTTCTTT. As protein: CASSVGTVNTEAFF.

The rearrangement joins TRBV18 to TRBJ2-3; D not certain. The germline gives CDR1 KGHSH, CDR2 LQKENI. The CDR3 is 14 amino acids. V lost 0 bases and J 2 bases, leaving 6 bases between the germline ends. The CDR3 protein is CASSPPQITDTQYF. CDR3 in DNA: TGTGCCAGCTCACCACCTCAAATCACAGATACGCAGTATTTT.

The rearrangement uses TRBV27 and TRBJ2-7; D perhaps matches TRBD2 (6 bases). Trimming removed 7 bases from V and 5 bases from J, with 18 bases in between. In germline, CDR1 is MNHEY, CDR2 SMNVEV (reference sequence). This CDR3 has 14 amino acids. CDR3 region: CASNSAGYSHEQYF. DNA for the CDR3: TGTGCCAGCAACTCGGCGGGATATAGCCACGAGCAGTACTTC.

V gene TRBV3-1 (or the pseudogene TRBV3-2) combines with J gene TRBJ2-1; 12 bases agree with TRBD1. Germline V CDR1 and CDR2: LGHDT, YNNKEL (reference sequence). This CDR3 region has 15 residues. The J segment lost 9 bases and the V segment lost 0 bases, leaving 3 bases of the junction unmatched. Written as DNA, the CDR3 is TGTGCCAGCAGCCAAGAGGGGACAGGGGGCCGTGAGCAGTTCTTC. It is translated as CASSQEGTGGREQFF.

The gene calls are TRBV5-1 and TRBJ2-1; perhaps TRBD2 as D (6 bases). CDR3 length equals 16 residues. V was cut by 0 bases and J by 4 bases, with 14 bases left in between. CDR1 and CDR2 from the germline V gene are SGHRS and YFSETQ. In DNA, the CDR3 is TGCGCCAGCAGCTTGGGCTTAGCGGTCGAATACAATGAGCAGTTCTTC. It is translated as CASSLGLAVEYNEQFF.

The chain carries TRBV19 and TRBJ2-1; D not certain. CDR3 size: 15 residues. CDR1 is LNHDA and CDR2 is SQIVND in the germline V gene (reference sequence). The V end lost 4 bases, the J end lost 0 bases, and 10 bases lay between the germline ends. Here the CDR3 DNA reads TGTGCCAGTAGTAACACAGTAAGCTCCTACAATGAGCAGTTCTTC. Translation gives CASSNTVSSYNEQFF.

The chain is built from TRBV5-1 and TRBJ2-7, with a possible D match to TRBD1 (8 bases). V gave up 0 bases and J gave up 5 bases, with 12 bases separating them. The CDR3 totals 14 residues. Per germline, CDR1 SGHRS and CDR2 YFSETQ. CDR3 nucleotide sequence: TGCGCCAGCAGCTTGGGACAGGGGAGGGACGAGCAGTACTTC. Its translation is CASSLGQGRDEQYF.

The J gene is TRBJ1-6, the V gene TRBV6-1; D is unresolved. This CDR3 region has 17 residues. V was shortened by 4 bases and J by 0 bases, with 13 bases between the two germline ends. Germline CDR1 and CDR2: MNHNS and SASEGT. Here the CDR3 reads CASSGPSAGSYNSPLHF. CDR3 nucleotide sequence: TGTGCCAGCAGTGGCCCCTCGGCAGGCTCCTATAATTCACCCCTCCACTTT.